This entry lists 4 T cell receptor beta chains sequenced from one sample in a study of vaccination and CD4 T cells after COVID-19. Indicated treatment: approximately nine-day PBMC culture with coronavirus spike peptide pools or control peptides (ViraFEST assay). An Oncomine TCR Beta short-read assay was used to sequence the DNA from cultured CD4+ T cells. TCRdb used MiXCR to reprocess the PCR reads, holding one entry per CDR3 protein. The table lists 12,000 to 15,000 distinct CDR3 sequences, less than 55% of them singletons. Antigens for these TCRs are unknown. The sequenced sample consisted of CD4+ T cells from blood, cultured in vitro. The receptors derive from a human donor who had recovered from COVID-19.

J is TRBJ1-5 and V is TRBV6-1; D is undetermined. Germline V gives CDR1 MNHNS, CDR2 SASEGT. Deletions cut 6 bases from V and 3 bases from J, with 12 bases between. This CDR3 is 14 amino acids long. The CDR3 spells CASRLGEFNQPQHF. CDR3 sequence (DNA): TGTGCCAGCAGGTTGGGCGAGTTCAATCAGCCCCAGCATTTT.

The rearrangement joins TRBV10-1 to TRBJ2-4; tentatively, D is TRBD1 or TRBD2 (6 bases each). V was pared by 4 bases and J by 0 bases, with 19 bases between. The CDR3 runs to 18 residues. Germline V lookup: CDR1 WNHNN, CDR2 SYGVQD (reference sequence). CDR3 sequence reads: CASSASKIGGLAKNIQYF. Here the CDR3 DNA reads TGCGCCAGCAGTGCAAGTAAGATTGGGGGGCTAGCCAAAAACATTCAGTACTTC.

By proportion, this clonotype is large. The CDR3 loop is CASSPTSGYPGGTDTQYF. CDR3 DNA sequence: TGTGCCAGTAGTCCAACTAGCGGCTACCCCGGGGGCACAGATACGCAGTATTTT. The J gene is TRBJ2-3, the V gene TRBV19, with TRBD2 identical over 8 bases. J lost 1 base, V lost 5 bases, and 14 bases had no gene match. CDR3 size: 18 residues. Germline loops: CDR1 LNHDA, CDR2 SQIVND (reference sequence).

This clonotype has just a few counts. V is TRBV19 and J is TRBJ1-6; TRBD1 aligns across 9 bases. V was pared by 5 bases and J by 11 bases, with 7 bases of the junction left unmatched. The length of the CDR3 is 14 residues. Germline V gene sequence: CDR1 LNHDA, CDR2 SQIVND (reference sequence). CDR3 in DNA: TGTGCCAGTAGTCAACCGGGACAGGGCGCACCCCTCCACTTT. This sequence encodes CASSQPGQGAPLHF.